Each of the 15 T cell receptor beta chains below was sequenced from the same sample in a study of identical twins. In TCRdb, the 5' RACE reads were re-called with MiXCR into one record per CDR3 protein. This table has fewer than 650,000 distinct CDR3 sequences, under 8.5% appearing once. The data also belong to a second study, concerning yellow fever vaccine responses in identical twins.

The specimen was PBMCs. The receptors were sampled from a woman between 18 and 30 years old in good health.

The DNA for the CDR3 is TGTGCCACCCGAGGGACAGCGAACACTGAAGCTTTCTTT. The encoded protein is CATRGTANTEAFF. The rearrangement uses TRBV24-1 and TRBJ1-1, with 7 bases lining up with TRBD1. In germline, CDR1 is KGHDR, CDR2 SFDVKD. The CDR3 totals 13 residues. V trimming: 9 bases; J trimming: 1 base; junction bases outside the gene matches: 4.

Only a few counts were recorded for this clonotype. For the CDR3, the DNA is TGCGCCAGCACCCCTGGCGGGGGGGCTGGGGCCAACGTCCTGACTTTC. Translated: CASTPGGGAGANVLTF. The chain is built from TRBV5-1 and TRBJ2-6, with 9 bases that match TRBD2. Trimming took 6 bases from V and 2 from J; bases not matched to a gene: 6. The CDR3 loop spans 16 amino acids. CDR1 SGHRS and CDR2 YFSETQ come from the germline V gene.

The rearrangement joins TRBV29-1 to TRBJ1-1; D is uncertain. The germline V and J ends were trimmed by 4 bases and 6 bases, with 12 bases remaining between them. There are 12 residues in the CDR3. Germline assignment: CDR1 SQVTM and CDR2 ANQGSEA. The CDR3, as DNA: TGCAGCGTTGCGGGGAATTGGCCTGAAGCTTTCTTT. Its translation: CSVAGNWPEAFF.

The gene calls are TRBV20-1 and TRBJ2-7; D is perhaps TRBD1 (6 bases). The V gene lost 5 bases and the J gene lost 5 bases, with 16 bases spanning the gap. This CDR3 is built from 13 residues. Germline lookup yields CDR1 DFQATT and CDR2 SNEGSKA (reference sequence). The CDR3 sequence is CSAEWDTGDEQYF. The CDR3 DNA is TGCAGTGCTGAGTGGGACACCGGGGACGAGCAGTACTTC.

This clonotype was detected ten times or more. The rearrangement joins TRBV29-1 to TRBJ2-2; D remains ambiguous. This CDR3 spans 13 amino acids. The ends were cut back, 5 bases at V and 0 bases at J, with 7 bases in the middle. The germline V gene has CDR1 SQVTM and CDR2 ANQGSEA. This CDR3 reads CSVRTTNTGELFF. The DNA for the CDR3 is TGCAGCGTTCGGACCACGAACACCGGGGAGCTGTTTTTT.

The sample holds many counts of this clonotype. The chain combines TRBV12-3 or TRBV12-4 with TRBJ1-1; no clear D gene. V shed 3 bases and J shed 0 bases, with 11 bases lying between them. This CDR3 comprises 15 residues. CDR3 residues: CASSFRRQLNTEAFF. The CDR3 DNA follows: TGTGCCAGCAGTTTTCGGCGGCAGCTGAACACTGAAGCTTTCTTT.

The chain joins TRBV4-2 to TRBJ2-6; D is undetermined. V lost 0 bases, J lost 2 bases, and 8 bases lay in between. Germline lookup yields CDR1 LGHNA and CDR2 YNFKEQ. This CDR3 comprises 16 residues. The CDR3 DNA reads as TGTGCCAGCAGCCAAGAGAAGGGAACTGGGGCCAACGTCCTGACTTTC. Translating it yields CASSQEKGTGANVLTF.

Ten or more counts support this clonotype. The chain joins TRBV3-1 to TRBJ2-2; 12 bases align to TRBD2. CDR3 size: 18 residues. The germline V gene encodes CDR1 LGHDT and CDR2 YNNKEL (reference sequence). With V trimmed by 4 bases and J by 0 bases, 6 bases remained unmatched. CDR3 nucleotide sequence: TGTGCCAGCAGCCCCTGGACTAGCGGGGAGACGAACACCGGGGAGCTGTTTTTT. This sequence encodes CASSPWTSGETNTGELFF.

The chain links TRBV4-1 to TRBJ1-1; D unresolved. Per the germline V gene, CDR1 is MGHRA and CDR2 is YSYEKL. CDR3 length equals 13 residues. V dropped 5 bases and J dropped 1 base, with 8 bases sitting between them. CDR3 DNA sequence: TGCGCCAGCAGCTCATCAGGGAACACTGAAGCTTTCTTT. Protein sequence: CASSSSGNTEAFF.

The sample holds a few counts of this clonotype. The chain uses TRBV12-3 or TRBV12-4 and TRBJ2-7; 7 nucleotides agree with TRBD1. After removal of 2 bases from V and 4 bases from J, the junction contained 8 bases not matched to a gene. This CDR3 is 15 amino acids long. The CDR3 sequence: CASSLQDRVWYEQYF. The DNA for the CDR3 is TGTGCCAGCAGTTTACAAGACAGGGTTTGGTACGAGCAGTACTTC.

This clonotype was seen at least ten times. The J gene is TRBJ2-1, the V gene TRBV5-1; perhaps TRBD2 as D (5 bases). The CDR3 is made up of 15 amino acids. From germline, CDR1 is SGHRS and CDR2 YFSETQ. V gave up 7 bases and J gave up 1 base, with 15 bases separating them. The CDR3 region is CASGRVSGSYNEQFF. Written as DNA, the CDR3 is TGCGCCAGCGGACGAGTGAGCGGATCCTACAATGAGCAGTTCTTC.

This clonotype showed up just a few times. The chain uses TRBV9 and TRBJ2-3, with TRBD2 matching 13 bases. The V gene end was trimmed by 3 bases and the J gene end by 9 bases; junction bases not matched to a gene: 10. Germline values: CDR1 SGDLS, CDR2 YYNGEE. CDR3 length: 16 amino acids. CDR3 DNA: TGTGCCAGCAGCGCAGGACTAGCGGGGGCCGTTATCACGCAGTATTTT. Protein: CASSAGLAGAVITQYF.

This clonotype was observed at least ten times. The CDR3 nucleotides are TGCGCCAGCAGCCAAGGCCCGGGTCCCAGCTCCTACAATGAGCAGTTCTTC. Encoded protein: CASSQGPGPSSYNEQFF. The chain couples TRBV4-1 to TRBJ2-1, with D unclear. The CDR3 runs 17 residues. V was shortened by 1 base and J by 0 bases, with 13 bases between the two germline ends. CDR1 is MGHRA, CDR2 YSYEKL, per germline.

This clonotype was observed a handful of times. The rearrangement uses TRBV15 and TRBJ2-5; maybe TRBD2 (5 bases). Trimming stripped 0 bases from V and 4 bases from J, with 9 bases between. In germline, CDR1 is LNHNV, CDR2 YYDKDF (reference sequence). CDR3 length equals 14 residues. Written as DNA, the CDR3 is TGTGCCACCAGCAGAGATAGGACTTTAGAGACCCAGTACTTC. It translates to CATSRDRTLETQYF.

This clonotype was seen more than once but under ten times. CDR3 nucleotides: TGCAGTGCTTACCAGACTAGCGGGAGTGACAATGAGCAGTTCTTC. Translated, it gives CSAYQTSGSDNEQFF. This rearrangement joins TRBV20-1 to TRBJ2-1; 12 nucleotides agree with TRBD2. This CDR3 is 15 amino acids long. Looked up from germline, CDR1 is DFQATT and CDR2 is SNEGSKA (reference sequence). The V and J ends lost 5 bases and 5 bases, in that order; junction bases with no gene match: 7.